This T cell receptor beta chain was documented in a study of CD8+ T cells in alopecia areata (dated by TCRdb to 2016 to 2019). As for the study more broadly: The treated patients, all with moderate-to-severe alopecia areata, were enrolled in an open-label pilot trial of oral tofacitinib given at 5 to 10 mg twice daily. Patients received tofacitinib for 6 to 18 months and were then followed off drug for 6 months to check for delayed response and recurrence. The study used high-throughput TCRbeta sequencing to examine T cell clonal expansion in alopecia areata, in both the C3H/HeJ mouse model and human patients. On the human side, TCRbeta sequencing was run on scalp tissue and on sorted CD4+ and CD8+ peripheral blood T cells from healthy controls and from alopecia areata patients with either patchy or totalis/universalis disease. Biopsies were taken from tofacitinib-treated patients at baseline and again at 4 and 24 weeks into treatment, and several of those patients also had a later scalp biopsy. Scalp clonality was compared across normal scalp (n=4), patchy alopecia areata scalp (n=8), and alopecia totalis/universalis scalp (n=8). The RNA source kit depended on sample type: the PAXgene miRNA kit for fixed scalp, the miRNeasy kit for PBMCs, and the RNeasy kit for mouse skin. immunoSEQ multiplex PCR using 35 Vbeta forward primers and 13 Jbeta reverse primers was used to amplify TCRbeta CDR3 regions. Summary of the overall study and its limitations: Shared TCR sequences between patients were less evident than in mice, which may be partly attributable to HLA diversity in the patient population. Unlike mouse skin, where gammadelta T cells dominate, normal human skin contains resident alphabeta T cells that get sequenced too, which complicates analysis of the scalp TCR repertoire. Compared with normal scalp, lesional scalp, particularly in alopecia totalis/universalis, had higher clonality and more expanded CD8+ clones, which suggests antigenic drive.

Turning to this clone: Its target antigen remains unknown. Within one base of it there is no much larger clone, and no base qualities were kept.

Library prep was done by the immunoSEQ multiplex PCR assay. RNA was extracted from all samples and reverse transcribed into cDNA as template for TCR sequencing. First-strand cDNA was synthesized using SuperScript III with a 2:1 mix of oligo-dT and random hexamers. A synthetic immune receptor repertoire was used to gauge amplification bias, and whatever bias remained was removed computationally. As for the authors' bioinformatics: After raw reads were preprocessed to remove errors, the CDR3 was defined following IMGT conventions as running from the conserved cysteine to phenylalanine. Clonality was calculated as 1 minus Shannon entropy normalized by log2 of the number of productive unique TCRs. Whether scalp clones were CD4 or CD8 was inferred by matching scalp TCRbeta sequences against CD4 and CD8 repertoires sorted from blood. TCRdb retrieved this table from immuneACCESS and kept in-frame rearrangements only. Not all clones are present; in checked studies, unresolved V genes account for under half, and no reason is known for the remainder. That table supplies the V and J calls and clone size; D and trimming were determined from the DNA. For this sample there are 150,000 to 200,000 clones; around 50% appear just once. The top ten clonotypes cover 14% to 15% of the sample.

Sample time point, as interpreted from the label and publication: baseline before oral tofacitinib. From alopecia areata patients, peripheral blood was collected along with lesional scalp punch biopsies. PBMCs were separated by density centrifugation and stained for CD3, CD4 and CD8, after which CD4+ and CD8+ T cells were sorted on a FACSAria. The CDR3, cysteine through phenylalanine, is 12 amino acids long. Left in the record is the CDR3 DNA by itself, 36 bases read in frame from the first base. Relative to germline, V is 3 bases shorter and J is 4 bases shorter, with 8 bases between their ends. The germline V gene supplies CDR1 SGHRS and CDR2 YFSETQ.

Sequencing used CD4+ T cells sorted from blood, obtained at week 0. The rearranged chain carries TRBV5-1 and TRBJ2-7; the D gene is possibly TRBD1, with 5 bases matching. The clonotype comes from a human donor with alopecia areata. The CDR3: CASSWQGYEQYF. The sequenced DNA: TGCGCCAGCAGCTGGCAGGGATACGAGCAGTACTTC.